Listed below are T cell receptor beta chains from one sample, sequenced in a study of T cells in Graves' hyperthyroidism and ophthalmopathy. Each CDR3 protein gets one entry after TCRdb re-called the multiplex PCR reads with MiXCR. The table includes some 510,000 distinct CDR3 sequences, around 21% detected once. Sequenced: blood. The receptor source for this set is a young man with Graves' hyperthyroidism. The CDR3 runs from the conserved cysteine through the conserved F or W. The D gene is left open where the match is weak. A row's size may be missing; if present it is once, few, many or a size class.

d_call j_call clone_size v_call cdr3_nt cdr3_aa
NA TRBJ2-7 many TRBV11-1 TGTGCCAGCAGCCCTAACCCGTACACGCGGCCGGACAGCTCCTACGAGCAGTACTTC CASSPNPYTRPDSSYEQYF
NA TRBJ2-7 NA TRBV5-1 TGCGCCAGCAGTTGGGACATAACCTACGAGCAGTACTTC CASSWDITYEQYF
NA TRBJ1-5 many TRBV27 TGTGCCAGCAGTTTATACAGGACAGCGGGATCCAATCAGCCCCAGCATTTT CASSLYRTAGSNQPQHF
NA TRBJ2-7 NA TRBV12-3/TRBV12-4 TGTGCCAGCACCCTTAGCGGAACCTACGAGCAGTACTTC CASTLSGTYEQYF
TRBD1 TRBJ1-4 few TRBV18 TGTGCCAGCACACAAGCGACAGGGGCTAATGAAAAACTGTTTTTT CASTQATGANEKLFF
NA TRBJ1-5 NA TRBV12-3/TRBV12-4 TGTGCCAGCAGCCCATCCAGGAAAGTAGGGCCCCAGCATTTT CASSPSRKVGPQHF
TRBD1 TRBJ2-7 many TRBV20-1 TGCAGTGCTAGACAGGGGGCGTACGAGCAGTACTTC CSARQGAYEQYF
NA TRBJ1-3 many TRBV6-5 TGTGCCAGCAGTTTGGGCAGCGACGGGGGCACCATATATTTT CASSLGSDGGTIYF
NA TRBJ2-4 NA TRBV6-2/TRBV6-3 TGTGCCAGCAGTTACTCGATAGTCTCCGCGGCCAAAAACATTCAGTACTTC CASSYSIVSAAKNIQYF
NA TRBJ1-5 many TRBV28 TGTGCCAGCAGTCGGGGGAGGGGGATTAATCAGCCCCAGCATTTT CASSRGRGINQPQHF
NA TRBJ1-3 NA TRBV29-1 TGCAGCGTTGGTGGGGGCCTCTCTGGAAACACCATATATTTT CSVGGGLSGNTIYF
NA TRBJ1-2 many TRBV6-5 TGTGCCAGCAGTTATTTGTCTCGCGGGGTTAGCTACACCTTC CASSYLSRGVSYTF
NA TRBJ2-2 NA TRBV4-2 TGTGCCAGCAGCCAAGAGGGGGGCCCAAACACCGGGGAGCTGTTTTTT CASSQEGGPNTGELFF
NA TRBJ2-2 NA TRBV18 TGTGCCAGCTCCCCCCGGGAGCGTGGGGGCGCGAACACCGGGGAGCTGTTTTTT CASSPRERGGANTGELFF
TRBD2 TRBJ2-7 NA TRBV27 TGTGCCAGCAGCGCGGGACTAGAAGGTCTCGGCGAGCAGTACTTC CASSAGLEGLGEQYF
NA TRBJ2-5 NA TRBV20-1 TGCAGTGCTAGAGCGGACAGCCAAGAGACCCAGTACTTC CSARADSQETQYF
TRBD1 TRBJ2-5 many TRBV6-5 TGTGCCAGCAGTTACTCGAGAACAGGGGGCGACCAAGAGACCCAGTACTTC CASSYSRTGGDQETQYF
TRBD1 TRBJ2-7 few TRBV9 TGTGCCAGCAGCCAGGGACAGGAGAACAACTACGAGCAGTACTTC CASSQGQENNYEQYF
TRBD2 TRBJ2-5 NA TRBV12-3/TRBV12-4 TGTGCCAGCGGCTTCACCCTGGGGGATAGCGGGGAGATGGAGACCCAGTACTTC CASGFTLGDSGEMETQYF
TRBD2 TRBJ2-7 NA TRBV27 TGTGCCAGCAGTTTTCTCCCGAATAGCGGGAGCTCCTACGAGCAGTACTTC CASSFLPNSGSSYEQYF
NA TRBJ1-2 few TRBV9 TGTGCCAGCAGCCCCTTAGGGGGGGAGATTGGCTACACCTTC CASSPLGGEIGYTF
NA TRBJ2-5 NA TRBV7-2 TGTGCCAGCAGCTTACCAGGGGTTCTAGAGACCCAGTACTTC CASSLPGVLETQYF
NA TRBJ1-5 NA TRBV10-1 TGCGCCAGCAGTGCGCCAACTGATACAGACATCGGCAATCAGCCCCAGCATTTT CASSAPTDTDIGNQPQHF
NA TRBJ1-1 many TRBV30 TGTGCCTGGAGTCCGGGGAACACTGAAGCTTTCTTT CAWSPGNTEAFF
NA TRBJ1-2 NA TRBV28 TGTGCCAGCAGTCCTCCGGGGACGGCTAACTATGGCTACACCTTC CASSPPGTANYGYTF
NA TRBJ2-6 few TRBV2 TGTGCCAGCAGTGATTGGGCAGGGGCTGGGGCCAACGTCCTGACTTTC CASSDWAGAGANVLTF
NA TRBJ2-7 NA TRBV12-3/TRBV12-4 TGTGCCAGCAGGGCAGGGGCGCTAATCTACGAGCAGTACTTC CASRAGALIYEQYF
NA TRBJ1-2 few TRBV3-1 TGTGCCAGCAGCCAAATGGGACACCTTGATGGCTACACCTTC CASSQMGHLDGYTF